The 27 T cell receptor beta chains given below trace back to one sample, sequenced in a study of cytomegalovirus exposure and HLA in healthy donors. Both 60 Vbeta primers and 13 Jbeta primers went into the PCR. TCRdb's table, derived via immunoSEQ multiplex PCR, lists solely in-frame clones and lacks some. This table has some 100,000 clones, roughly three quarters appearing once. The sample comprised PBMCs. The receptors were gathered from a woman between 45 and 65 years old in good health and CMV-seropositive.

This clone showed up just a few times. The rearrangement links TRBV7-9 to TRBJ1-1; D is unclear. Trimming removed 5 bases from V and 3 bases from J, with 10 bases in between. This CDR3 is built from 13 residues. Germline-derived CDR1 and CDR2 are SEHNR and FQNEAQ (reference sequence). In DNA form, the CDR3 reads TGTGCCAGCAGCCCGGGATGGGACACTGAAGCTTTCTTT. Translating gives CASSPGWDTEAFF.

The rearrangement links TRBV5-1 to TRBJ2-3; D remains unclear. CDR1 and CDR2 from the germline V gene are SGHRS and YFSETQ. V was shortened by 0 bases and J by 0 bases, with 8 bases between the two germline ends. This CDR3 is 15 amino acids long. CDR3 amino acids: CASSLDGASTDTQYF. In DNA form, the CDR3 reads TGCGCCAGCAGCTTGGACGGAGCTAGCACAGATACGCAGTATTTT.

The chain employs TRBV6-5 and TRBJ2-2, with 8 bases aligning to TRBD2. V shed 0 bases and J 8 bases; nucleotides not matched to a gene: 5. The CDR3 contains 15 residues. Germline V gene sequence: CDR1 MNHEY, CDR2 SVGAGI. CDR3: CASSYSIAGRGELFF. The CDR3 coding sequence is TGTGCCAGCAGTTACTCGATAGCGGGGCGGGGGGAGCTGTTTTTT.

This chain uses TRBV2 with TRBJ1-2; D unresolved. The CDR3 contains 12 residues. The germline V gene encodes CDR1 SNHLY and CDR2 FYNNEI. V was pared by 2 bases and J by 4 bases, with 5 bases between. The CDR3 loop reads CASSEQVYGYTF. The CDR3 DNA reads TGTGCCAGCAGTGAACAGGTCTATGGCTACACCTTC.

Only a few counts were recorded for this clone. V usage is TRBV6-1 and J usage is TRBJ2-1; TRBD1 aligns across 9 bases. The V gene's germline CDR1 is MNHNS and CDR2 SASEGT. The V gene end was trimmed by 7 bases and the J gene end by 4 bases; junction bases not matched to a gene: 5. This CDR3 contains 14 residues. The CDR3 region is CASIPGQGYNEQFF. The DNA of the CDR3 is TGTGCCAGCATCCCGGGACAGGGTTACAATGAGCAGTTCTTC.

The J gene is TRBJ2-7, the V gene TRBV7-2; TRBD1 matches 8 bases. Trimming at V came to 4 bases and at J to 3 bases, leaving 8 bases not matched to a gene. There are 15 residues in the CDR3. Germline CDR1 reads SGHTA; CDR2 reads FQGNSA. For the CDR3, the DNA is TGTGCCAGCAGCTCCGACAGGGGCGTTCTCTACGAGCAGTACTTC. Its translation: CASSSDRGVLYEQYF.

The chain carries TRBV15 and TRBJ2-3, with 9 nucleotides matching TRBD2. The junction had 4 bases not matched to a gene; V was cut back by 3 bases and J by 6 bases. CDR1 and CDR2 from the germline V gene are LNHNV and YYDKDF (reference sequence). The CDR3 loop spans 14 amino acids. CDR3 region: CATSRREGPDTQYF. The CDR3 nucleotides read TGTGCCACCAGCAGGCGGGAGGGTCCCGATACGCAGTATTTT.

V usage is TRBV2 and J usage is TRBJ1-6; 7 positions agree with TRBD1. Trimming cost V 5 bases and J 9 bases; bases outside gene matches: 7. Germline CDR1 SNHLY, CDR2 FYNNEI. The CDR3 consists of 14 residues. The DNA of the CDR3 is TGTGCCAGCAGTCCACAGGGGACTTCTTCACCCCTCCACTTT. Its protein product is CASSPQGTSSPLHF.

This chain connects TRBV14 to TRBJ1-4; TRBD1 might be the D (5 bases). Germline values: CDR1 SGHDN, CDR2 FVKESK. The CDR3 spans 15 residues. Between the trimmed V and J ends, which lost 0 bases and 3 bases, there was a span of 8 bases. CDR3 protein: CASSQEGQPNEKLFF. CDR3 DNA sequence: TGTGCCAGCAGCCAAGAGGGGCAGCCTAATGAAAAACTGTTTTTT.

This sequence joins TRBV18 and TRBJ2-7; 8 nucleotides agree with TRBD1. Germline trimming cut 3 bases from V and 0 bases from J; bases unmatched to any gene: 4. CDR3 length: 15 residues. The germline V gene has CDR1 KGHSH and CDR2 LQKENI. CDR3 sequence: CASSPGQVGSYEQYF. The CDR3 coding sequence is TGTGCCAGCTCACCGGGACAGGTAGGCTCCTACGAGCAGTACTTC.

This clone occurred a few times. The chain uses TRBV18 and TRBJ1-4; 9 bases agree with TRBD1. The CDR3 is 16 residues long. With 4 bases clipped from V and 5 bases from J, the junction kept 8 bases outside the gene matches. In germline, CDR1 is KGHSH, CDR2 LQKENI. CDR3 in DNA: TGTGCCAGCTCACTACAGGGGGCTATAGTAAATGAAAAACTGTTTTTT. It codes for CASSLQGAIVNEKLFF.

This chain links TRBV11-2 with TRBJ1-1; D is undetermined. With 4 bases removed from V and 0 bases from J, the gap between germline ends came to 9 bases. The length of the CDR3 is 14 residues. Germline lookup yields CDR1 SGHAT and CDR2 FQNNGV. The CDR3: CASSYSDMNTEAFF. CDR3 bases: TGTGCCAGCAGCTATAGCGATATGAACACTGAAGCTTTCTTT. The variable domain in full, with the rest retrieved from reference TRBV11-2 and TRBJ1-1, is EAGVAQSPRYKIIEKRQSVAFWCNPISGHATLYWYQQILGQGPKLLIQFQNNGVVDDSQLPKDRFSAERLKGVDSTLKIQPAKLEDSAVYLCASSYSDMNTEAFFGQGTRLTVV.

The V and J genes are TRBV30 and TRBJ2-1; perhaps TRBD2 as D (5 bases). Germline V CDR1 and CDR2: GTSNPN, SVGIG (reference sequence). The CDR3 contains 11 residues. V was pared by 2 bases and J by 9 bases, with 8 bases between. CDR3 nucleotides: TGTGCCTGGAGTCTAGCAAGTGAGCAGTTCTTC. Amino acids: CAWSLASEQFF.

As regards this clone: Without the conserved terminal phenylalanine or tryptophan, this CDR3 likely stems from a read error. The DNA is left out, because the CDR3 cannot be placed on it with certainty; the CDR3 is given as TCRdb lists it. The chain has TRBV5-6 and TRBJ2-7; the table's D call, TRBD2, was not checked against the DNA. Germline CDR1 is SGHDT and CDR2 is YYEEEE. The CDR3 adds up to 11 amino acids, both ends counted. The CDR3 here is CASSLGLAGEI.

The DNA of the CDR3 is TGTGCCAGCAGCTCCCCTTCTTCCTACGAGCAGTACTTC. Amino acid sequence: CASSSPSSYEQYF. The genes are TRBV5-6 and TRBJ2-7; D is unclear. V lost 3 bases and J lost 1, with 8 bases in between. Germline V gene lookup returns CDR1 SGHDT and CDR2 YYEEEE. The CDR3 covers 13 residues.

This clone came up a few times. V usage is TRBV10-1 and J usage is TRBJ2-5; TRBD2 agrees at 7 bases. The CDR3 sequence is 15 residues long. V was clipped by 1 base and J by 3 bases; unmatched bases: 5. Per the germline V gene, CDR1 is WNHNN and CDR2 is SYGVQD (reference sequence). The CDR3 DNA is TGCGCCAGCAGTGAGTTGGCGGGAGTGAAAGAGACCCAGTACTTC. Translated: CASSELAGVKETQYF.

The genes are TRBV27 and TRBJ1-2; 7 bases line up with TRBD1. V gave up 6 bases and J gave up 2 bases; unmatched junction bases: 12. Germline CDR1 MNHEY, CDR2 SMNVEV (reference sequence). This CDR3 is built from 16 residues. The DNA for the CDR3 is TGTGCCAGCAGCCCTACCGGGACAGCTAGAAACTATGGCTACACCTTC. It specifies CASSPTGTARNYGYTF.

This clone was recorded once. V usage is TRBV6-1 and J usage is TRBJ2-7, with TRBD1 as a possible D gene (5 bases). This CDR3 contains 13 residues. Germline loops: CDR1 MNHNS, CDR2 SASEGT. Trimming pared 0 bases from V and 6 bases from J, leaving 9 bases between. CDR3 sequence reads: CASSEAGRREQYF. DNA for the CDR3: TGTGCCAGCAGTGAAGCGGGGCGGCGCGAGCAGTACTTC.

This CDR3 reads CASSFPSGTVHLNTEAFF. The CDR3 coding sequence is TGTGCCAGCAGCTTCCCCAGCGGGACGGTCCATTTGAACACTGAAGCTTTCTTT. This sequence joins TRBV11-2 and TRBJ1-1; the D gene is possibly TRBD1 (5 bases). The length of the CDR3 is 18 residues. Between the trimmed V and J ends, which lost 3 bases and 0 bases, there was a span of 20 bases. Per germline, CDR1 SGHAT and CDR2 FQNNGV.

In its sample, this clone was seen once. The chain combines TRBV27 with TRBJ2-1, with D possibly TRBD1 on 6 matching bases. Per germline, CDR1 MNHEY and CDR2 SMNVEV (reference sequence). This CDR3 region has 15 residues. V lost 0 bases to trimming and J lost 7 bases, with 13 bases between them. The CDR3 loop is CASSLSGTNPNEQFF. The CDR3 nucleotides are TGTGCCAGCAGTTTATCTGGGACAAACCCTAATGAGCAGTTCTTC.

DNA of the CDR3: TGTGCCAGCAGCTTAGCAGGGGGACTAGCTTACGAGCAGTACTTC. Translation gives CASSLAGGLAYEQYF. This chain links TRBV7-9 with TRBJ2-7; the match to TRBD2 covers 9 bases. J was trimmed by 4 bases and V by 0 bases; bases with no gene match: 4. The germline CDR1 and CDR2 sequences are SEHNR and FQNEAQ (reference sequence). The CDR3 covers 15 residues. The full variable domain, completed using reference TRBV7-9 and TRBJ2-7, is DTGVSQNPRHKITKRGQNVTFRCDPISEHNRLYWYRQTLGQGPEFLTYFQNEAQLEKSRLLSDRFSAERPKGSFSTLEIQRTEQGDSAMYLCASSLAGGLAYEQYFGPGTRLTVT.

This chain links TRBV19 with TRBJ1-2, with TRBD1 matching over 7 bases. The CDR3 extends over 15 amino acids. Germline V CDR1 and CDR2: LNHDA, SQIVND (reference sequence). V was pared by 5 bases and J by 8 bases, with 14 bases of the junction left unmatched. CDR3 nucleotide sequence: TGTGCCAGTAGTTGGGAGACAGGGCGGTCTGACGGCTACACCTTC. It codes for CASSWETGRSDGYTF.

The rearrangement uses TRBV7-9 and TRBJ2-7, with TRBD1 identical over 10 bases. CDR1 and CDR2 from the germline V gene are SEHNR and FQNEAQ (reference sequence). The ends lost 3 bases at V and 6 bases at J; junction bases unmatched: 14. The CDR3 runs 17 residues. The CDR3 coding sequence is TGTGCCAGCAGCTTTTGTTTGGGGACGGGACAGGGGTGCGAGCAGTACTTC. This sequence encodes CASSFCLGTGQGCEQYF.

The V gene is TRBV30, the J gene TRBJ2-3; TRBD1 is a possible D gene (5 bases). The germline V and J ends were trimmed by 0 bases and 6 bases, with 19 bases remaining between them. The CDR3 length is 16 residues. The germline V gene encodes CDR1 GTSNPN and CDR2 SVGIG (reference sequence). The CDR3 region is CAWSVRRGAGTDTQYF. Here the CDR3 DNA reads TGTGCCTGGAGTGTTAGAAGGGGCGCAGGTACGGATACGCAGTATTTT.

The CDR3 reads CAVQRYSNQPQHF. The CDR3 nucleotides read TGTGCCGTTCAGCGATATAGCAATCAGCCCCAGCATTTT. The chain recombines TRBV2 with TRBJ1-5; D remains unclear. From germline, CDR1 is SNHLY and CDR2 FYNNEI. Trimming cost V 11 bases and J 0 bases, with 11 bases left between them. The CDR3 has 13 amino acids. The full variable domain, completed using reference TRBV2 and TRBJ1-5, is EPEVTQTPSHQVTQMGQEVILRCVPISNHLYFYWYRQILGQKVEFLVSFYNNEISEKSEIFDDQFSVERPDGSNFTLKIRSTKLEDSAMYFCAVQRYSNQPQHFGDGTRLSIL.

The chain is built from TRBV11-2 and TRBJ2-7, with D possibly matching TRBD2 (5 bases). With 4 bases removed from V and 2 bases from J, the gap between germline ends came to 6 bases. The germline V gene has CDR1 SGHAT and CDR2 FQNNGV. The CDR3 has 12 amino acids. CDR3 nucleotide sequence: TGTGCCAGCAGCTCCGGGGCCTACGAGCAGTACTTC. This sequence encodes CASSSGAYEQYF.

This chain joins TRBV5-1 and TRBJ2-5; D is possibly TRBD1 (6 bases). CDR3 length: 16 amino acids. The V end lost 0 bases, the J end lost 3 bases, and 15 bases lay between the germline ends. CDR1 is SGHRS and CDR2 is YFSETQ in the germline V gene. CDR3 protein: CASSLAQGMREETQYF. CDR3 coding DNA: TGCGCCAGCAGCTTGGCCCAGGGGATGAGAGAAGAGACCCAGTACTTC.